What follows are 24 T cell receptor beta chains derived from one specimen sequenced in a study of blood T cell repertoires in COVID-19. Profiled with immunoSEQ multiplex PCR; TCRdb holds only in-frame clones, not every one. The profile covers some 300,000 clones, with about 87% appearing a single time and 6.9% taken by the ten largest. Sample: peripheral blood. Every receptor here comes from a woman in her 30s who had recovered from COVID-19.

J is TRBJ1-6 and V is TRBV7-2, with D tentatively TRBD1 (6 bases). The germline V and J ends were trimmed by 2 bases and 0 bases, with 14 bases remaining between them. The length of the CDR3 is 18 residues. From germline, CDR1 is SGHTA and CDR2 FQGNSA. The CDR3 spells CASSLYYRDSSYNSPLHF. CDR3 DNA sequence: TGTGCCAGCAGCTTATACTACAGGGATAGCTCCTATAATTCACCCCTCCACTTT.

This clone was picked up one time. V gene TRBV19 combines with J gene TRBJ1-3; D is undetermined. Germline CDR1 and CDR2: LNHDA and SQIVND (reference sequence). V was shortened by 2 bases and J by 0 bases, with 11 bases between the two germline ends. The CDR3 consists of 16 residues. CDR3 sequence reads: CASSILSDFSGNTIYF. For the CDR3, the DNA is TGTGCCAGTAGTATACTCTCGGACTTCTCTGGAAACACCATATATTTT.

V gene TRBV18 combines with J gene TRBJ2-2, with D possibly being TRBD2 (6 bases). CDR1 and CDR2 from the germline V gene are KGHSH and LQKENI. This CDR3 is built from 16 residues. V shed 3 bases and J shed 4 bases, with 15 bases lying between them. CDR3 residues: CASSPPKDYSTGELFF. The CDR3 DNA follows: TGTGCCAGCTCACCGCCCAAGGACTACTCCACCGGGGAGCTGTTTTTT. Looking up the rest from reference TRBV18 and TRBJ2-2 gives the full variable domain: NAGVMQNPRHLVRRRGQEARLRCSPMKGHSHVYWYRQLPEEGLKFMVYLQKENIIDESGMPKERFSAEFPKEGPSILRIQQVVRGDSAAYFCASSPPKDYSTGELFFGEGSRLTVL.

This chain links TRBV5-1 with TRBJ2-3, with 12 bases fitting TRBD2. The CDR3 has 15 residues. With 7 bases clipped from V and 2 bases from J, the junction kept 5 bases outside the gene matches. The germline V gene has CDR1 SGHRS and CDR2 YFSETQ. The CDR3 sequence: CASSTSGSNTDTQYF. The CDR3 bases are TGCGCCAGCTCGACTAGCGGGAGTAACACAGATACGCAGTATTTT.

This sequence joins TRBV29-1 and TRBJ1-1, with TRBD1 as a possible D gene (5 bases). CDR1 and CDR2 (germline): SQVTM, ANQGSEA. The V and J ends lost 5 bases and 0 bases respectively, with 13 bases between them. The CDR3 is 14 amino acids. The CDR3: CSVRTGRVNTEAFF. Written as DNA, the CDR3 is TGCAGCGTTCGAACTGGCAGGGTGAACACTGAAGCTTTCTTT.

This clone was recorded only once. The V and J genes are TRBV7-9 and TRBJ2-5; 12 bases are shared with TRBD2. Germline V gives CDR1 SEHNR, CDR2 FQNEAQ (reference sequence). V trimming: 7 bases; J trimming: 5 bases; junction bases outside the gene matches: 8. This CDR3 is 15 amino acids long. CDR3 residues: CASTATSGGLETQYF. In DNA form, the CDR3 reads TGTGCCAGCACCGCGACTAGCGGGGGTTTGGAGACCCAGTACTTC.

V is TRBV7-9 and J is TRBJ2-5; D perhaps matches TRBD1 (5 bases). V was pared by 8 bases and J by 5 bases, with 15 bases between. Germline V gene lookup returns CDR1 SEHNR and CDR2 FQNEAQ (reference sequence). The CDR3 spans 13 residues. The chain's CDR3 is CASGFGRDETQYF. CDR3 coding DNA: TGTGCCAGCGGATTTGGCAGGGATGAGACCCAGTACTTC.

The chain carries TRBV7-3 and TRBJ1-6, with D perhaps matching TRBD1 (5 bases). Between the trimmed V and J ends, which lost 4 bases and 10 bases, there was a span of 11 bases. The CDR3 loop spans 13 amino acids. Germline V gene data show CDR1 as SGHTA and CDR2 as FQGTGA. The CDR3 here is CASSSRVGSPLHF. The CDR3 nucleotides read TGTGCCAGCAGCTCCAGGGTAGGATCACCCCTCCACTTT. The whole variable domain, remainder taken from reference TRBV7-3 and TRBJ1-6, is GAGVSQTPSNKVTEKGKYVELRCDPISGHTALYWYRQSLGQGPEFLIYFQGTGAADDSGLPNDRFFAVRPEGSVSTLKIQRTERGDSAVYLCASSSRVGSPLHFGNGTRLTVT.

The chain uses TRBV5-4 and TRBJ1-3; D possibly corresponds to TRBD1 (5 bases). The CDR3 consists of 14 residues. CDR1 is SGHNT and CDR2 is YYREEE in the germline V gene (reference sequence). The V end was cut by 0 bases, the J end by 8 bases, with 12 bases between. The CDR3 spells CASSLGQGSYTIYF. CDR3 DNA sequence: TGTGCCAGCAGCTTGGGTCAGGGATCGTACACCATATATTTT.

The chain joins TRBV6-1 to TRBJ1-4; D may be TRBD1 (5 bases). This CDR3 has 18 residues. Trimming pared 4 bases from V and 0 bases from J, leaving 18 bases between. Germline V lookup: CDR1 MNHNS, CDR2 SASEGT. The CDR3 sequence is CASSGRAGQGTTNEKLFF. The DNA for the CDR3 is TGTGCCAGCAGTGGTAGGGCGGGGCAGGGAACAACTAATGAAAAACTGTTTTTT.

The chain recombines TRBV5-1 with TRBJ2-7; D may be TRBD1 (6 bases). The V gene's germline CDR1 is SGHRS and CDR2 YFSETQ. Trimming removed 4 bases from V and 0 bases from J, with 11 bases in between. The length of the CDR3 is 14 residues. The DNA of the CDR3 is TGCGCCAGCAGCGTAACAGGGTACTCCTACGAGCAGTACTTC. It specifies CASSVTGYSYEQYF.

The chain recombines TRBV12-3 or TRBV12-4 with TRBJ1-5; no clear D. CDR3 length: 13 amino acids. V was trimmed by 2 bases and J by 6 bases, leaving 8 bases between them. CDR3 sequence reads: CASSLTEGQPQHF. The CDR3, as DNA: TGTGCCAGCAGTTTAACAGAGGGTCAGCCCCAGCATTTT.

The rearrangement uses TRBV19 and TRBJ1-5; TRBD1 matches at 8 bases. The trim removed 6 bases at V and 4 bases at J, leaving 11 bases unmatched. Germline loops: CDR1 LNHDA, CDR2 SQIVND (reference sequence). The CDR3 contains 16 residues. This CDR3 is CASSLRGTGRNQPQHF. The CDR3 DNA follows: TGTGCCAGTAGCCTACGAGGGACAGGCCGGAATCAGCCCCAGCATTTT.

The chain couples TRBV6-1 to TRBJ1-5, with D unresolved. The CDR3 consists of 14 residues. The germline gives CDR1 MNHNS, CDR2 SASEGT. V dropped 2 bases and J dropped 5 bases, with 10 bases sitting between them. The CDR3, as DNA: TGTGCCAGCAGTGAATCGGGGAAAGATCAGCCCCAGCATTTT. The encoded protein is CASSESGKDQPQHF.

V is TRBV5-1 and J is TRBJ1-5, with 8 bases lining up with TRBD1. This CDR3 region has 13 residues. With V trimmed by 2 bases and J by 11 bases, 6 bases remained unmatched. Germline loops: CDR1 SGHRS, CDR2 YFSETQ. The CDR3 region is CASSFGQGGTQHF. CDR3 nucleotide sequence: TGCGCCAGCAGCTTCGGACAGGGTGGGACCCAGCATTTT.

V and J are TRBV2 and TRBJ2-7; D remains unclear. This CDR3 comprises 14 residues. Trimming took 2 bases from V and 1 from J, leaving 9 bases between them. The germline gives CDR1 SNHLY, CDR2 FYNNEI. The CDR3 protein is CASSENGGSYEQYF. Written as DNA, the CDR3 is TGTGCCAGCAGTGAAAACGGCGGATCCTACGAGCAGTACTTC.

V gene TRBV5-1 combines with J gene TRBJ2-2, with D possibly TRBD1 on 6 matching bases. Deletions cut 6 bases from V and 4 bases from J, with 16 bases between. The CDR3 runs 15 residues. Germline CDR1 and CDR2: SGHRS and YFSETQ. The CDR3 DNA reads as TGCGCCAGCATGATAGGACAGAGCTTCACCGGGGAGCTGTTTTTT. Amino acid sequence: CASMIGQSFTGELFF. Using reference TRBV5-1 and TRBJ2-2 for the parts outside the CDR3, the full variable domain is KAGVTQTPRYLIKTRGQQVTLSCSPISGHRSVSWYQQTPGQGLQFLFEYFSETQRNKGNFPGRFSGRQFSNSRSEMNVSTLELGDSALYLCASMIGQSFTGELFFGEGSRLTVL.

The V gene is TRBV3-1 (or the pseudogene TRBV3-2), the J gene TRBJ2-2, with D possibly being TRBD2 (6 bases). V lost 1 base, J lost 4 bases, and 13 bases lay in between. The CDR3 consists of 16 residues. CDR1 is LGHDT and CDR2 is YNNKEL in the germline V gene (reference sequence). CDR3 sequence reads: CASSQARLGFTGELFF. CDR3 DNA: TGTGCCAGCAGCCAAGCCAGACTAGGTTTCACCGGGGAGCTGTTTTTT.

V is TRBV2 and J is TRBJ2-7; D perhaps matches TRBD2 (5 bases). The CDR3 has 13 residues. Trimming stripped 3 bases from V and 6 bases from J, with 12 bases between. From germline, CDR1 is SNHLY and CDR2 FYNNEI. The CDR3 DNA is TGTGCCAGCAGTGAGGGTGAGGGAAGCGAGCAGTACTTC. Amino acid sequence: CASSEGEGSEQYF.

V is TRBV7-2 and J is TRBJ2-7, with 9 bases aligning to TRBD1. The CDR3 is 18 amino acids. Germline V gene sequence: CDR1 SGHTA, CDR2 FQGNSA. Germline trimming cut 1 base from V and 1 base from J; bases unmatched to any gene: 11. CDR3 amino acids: CASSLGQHRGLWSYEQYF. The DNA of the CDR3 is TGTGCCAGCAGCTTAGGACAGCACAGGGGGCTTTGGTCCTACGAGCAGTACTTC.

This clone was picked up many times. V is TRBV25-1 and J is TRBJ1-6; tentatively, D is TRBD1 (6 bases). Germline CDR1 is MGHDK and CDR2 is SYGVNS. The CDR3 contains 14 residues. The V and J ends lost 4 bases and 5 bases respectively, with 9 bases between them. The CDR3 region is CASSGRQDNSPLHF. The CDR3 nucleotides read TGTGCCAGCAGTGGGAGACAGGATAATTCACCCCTCCACTTT.

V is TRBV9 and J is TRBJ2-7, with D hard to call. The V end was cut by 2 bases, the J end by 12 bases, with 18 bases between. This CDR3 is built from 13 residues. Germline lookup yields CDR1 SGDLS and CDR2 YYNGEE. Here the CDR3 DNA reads TGTGCCAGCAGCGTCGCCCATGGAGAGGTCTTGTACTTC. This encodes CASSVAHGEVLYF.

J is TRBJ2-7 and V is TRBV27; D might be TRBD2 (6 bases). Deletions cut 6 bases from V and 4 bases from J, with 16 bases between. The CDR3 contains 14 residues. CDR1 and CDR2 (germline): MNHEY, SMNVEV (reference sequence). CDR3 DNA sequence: TGTGCCAGCAGCACGGGACTGCCAATGTACGAGCAGTACTTC. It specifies CASSTGLPMYEQYF.

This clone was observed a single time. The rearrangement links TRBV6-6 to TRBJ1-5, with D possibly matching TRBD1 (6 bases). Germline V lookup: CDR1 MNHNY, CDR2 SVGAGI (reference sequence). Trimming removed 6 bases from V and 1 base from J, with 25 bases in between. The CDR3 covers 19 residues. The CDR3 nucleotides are TGTGCCAGCAGCTTCAGGGGAGGGGGAATTTTTGGGAGCAATCAGCCCCAGCATTTT. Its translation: CASSFRGGGIFGSNQPQHF.